These 8 T cell receptor beta chains came from one sample sequenced in a study of response to subunit inactivated influenza vaccine (dated by TCRdb to 2017 to 2018). The library was made by RT-PCR. TCRdb records Illumina HiSeq 2500 as the sequencer. TCRdb reprocessing: public reads trimmed at Q25 with fastp, clones called with MiXCR, in-frame beta chains kept. Rows with a matching CDR3 protein are joined into one entry that keeps the most common DNA and genes. The sample has roughly 700,000 distinct CDR3 sequences on record, approximately 14% of them singletons. The ten largest clones capture 9.5% to 13% of the sample. The specimen comprised PBMCs from blood, sampled roughly 12 days after vaccination. Receptors were obtained from a man aged 45 to 65 who received an inactivated influenza vaccine. Donor details come from another sample of the same person, matched by shared clones.

The V call is TRBV11-2, the J call TRBJ1-2; 9 bases are a match to TRBD1. Losses at the gene ends were 6 bases for V and 4 bases for J; bases not matched to a gene: 3. CDR3 length: 13 amino acids. In germline, CDR1 is SGHAT, CDR2 FQNNGV. The CDR3 nucleotides read TGTGCCAGCAGGTCGGGACAGGGCTATGGCTACACCTTC. Protein sequence: CASRSGQGYGYTF.

There are many counts of this clonotype. The rearrangement uses TRBV12-3 or TRBV12-4 and TRBJ1-2; 8 bases line up with TRBD1. V lost 5 bases to trimming and J lost 4 bases; unmatched junction nucleotides: 9. The CDR3 is made up of 15 amino acids. CDR3 loop: CASSTPQGAGYGYTF. As DNA, the CDR3 is TGTGCCAGCAGTACTCCCCAGGGGGCTGGCTATGGCTACACCTTC.

This clonotype was found a few times. The J gene is TRBJ1-1, the V gene TRBV12-3 or TRBV12-4, with TRBD1 matching over 7 bases. The J segment lost 7 bases and the V segment lost 10 bases, leaving 15 bases of the junction unmatched. The CDR3 length is 14 residues. The CDR3 spells CATVLVPTGVEAFF. The DNA for the CDR3 is TGTGCCACCGTCCTGGTTCCCACAGGGGTTGAAGCTTTCTTT.

The table lists this clonotype with a few counts. The chain has TRBV4-3 and TRBJ2-7; tentatively, D is TRBD1 or TRBD2 (6 bases each). This CDR3 contains 14 residues. CDR1 LGHNA and CDR2 YSLEER come from the germline V gene. V lost 0 bases and J lost 5, with 11 bases in between. Here the CDR3 reads CASSQDFRGHEQYF. CDR3 DNA: TGCGCCAGCAGCCAAGATTTTCGGGGGCACGAGCAGTACTTC.

This clonotype was recorded a few times. The chain recombines TRBV18 with TRBJ2-7; 10 bases are a match to TRBD2. Germline CDR1 reads KGHSH; CDR2 reads LQKENI. J gave up 1 base and V 5 bases, and 14 bases lay outside the gene matches. This CDR3 region has 18 residues. The CDR3 protein is CASSSYRASGRTSYEQYF. CDR3 nucleotides: TGTGCCAGCTCATCCTACCGGGCTAGCGGGAGAACATCCTACGAGCAGTACTTC.

J is TRBJ2-7 and V is TRBV29-1, with 8 bases lining up with TRBD2. The CDR3 has 13 residues. Unmatched junction bases numbered 6, after V lost 2 bases and J lost 6 bases. CDR1 is SQVTM, CDR2 ANQGSEA, per germline. CDR3 nucleotides: TGCAGCGTTGAACGGGGGGCGGGGGGCGAGCAGTACTTC. Translation: CSVERGAGGEQYF.

V gene TRBV20-1 combines with J gene TRBJ2-7, with 12 bases lining up with TRBD2. Germline CDR1 is DFQATT and CDR2 is SNEGSKA (reference sequence). The length of the CDR3 is 17 residues. The V and J ends lost 0 bases and 4 bases, in that order; junction bases with no gene match: 10. The chain's CDR3 is CSARDLLAGGGEYEQYF. Here the CDR3 DNA reads TGCAGTGCTAGAGATCTCCTAGCGGGAGGGGGAGAGTACGAGCAGTACTTC.

At least ten counts were recorded for this clonotype. V and J are TRBV7-2 and TRBJ2-1; 13 bases agree with TRBD2. Germline V gives CDR1 SGHTA, CDR2 FQGNSA. Losses at the gene ends were 3 bases for V and 11 bases for J; bases not matched to a gene: 4. CDR3 length equals 14 residues. The CDR3: CASSFGTSGIKQFF. Written as DNA, the CDR3 is TGTGCCAGCAGCTTCGGGACTAGCGGGATCAAGCAGTTCTTC.